This T cell receptor beta chain was identified during a study of cytomegalovirus exposure and HLA in healthy donors. This CDR3 spans 14 amino acids. Trimming pared 3 bases from V and 5 bases from J, leaving 13 bases between. Germline assignment: CDR1 MGHDK and CDR2 SYGVNS. Separate from the approximately 670-subject first cohort, the roughly 120-subject validation cohort was the one that the donors belonged to. Clones were read by immunoSEQ multiplex PCR, and TCRdb kept only the in-frame ones, dropping some. Among 300,000 or so clones listed, approximately 85% were seen once. The rearrangement links TRBV25-1 to TRBJ2-5, with D perhaps TRBD2 (5 bases). Sequencing was performed on PBMCs. The receptor comes from a man between 25 and 39 years old in good health and CMV-seronegative. CDR3 DNA: TGTGCCAGCAGTGACTACGGACCGGGGGAGACCCAGTACTTC. Encoded protein: CASSDYGPGETQYF.